The next 3 T cell receptor beta chains were all read from a single sample in a study of T-cell memory formation after mild COVID-19. In TCRdb, the 5' RACE reads were re-called with MiXCR into one record per CDR3 protein. The data contain approximately 150,000 distinct CDR3 sequences, approximately 13% of them singletons. Sequencing was carried out using PBMCs or a T cell subset sorted from them (not recorded which). The receptors stem from a man aged 18 to 30 who had mild COVID-19 (a few samples of this study predate the infection). Cell type and time point are not known.

This clonotype was detected many times. The chain recombines TRBV7-6 with TRBJ2-3, with TRBD2 matching 7 bases. Looked up from germline, CDR1 is SGHVS and CDR2 is FNYEAQ. The CDR3 length is 16 residues. With 5 bases clipped from V and 1 base from J, the junction kept 9 bases outside the gene matches. Here the CDR3 DNA reads TGTGCCAGCAGCCCGAGGTATACTAGCGGCACAGATACGCAGTATTTT. It yields the protein CASSPRYTSGTDTQYF.

This clonotype was seen a single time. The gene calls are TRBV11-3 and TRBJ2-5; 7 bases fit TRBD2. The junction had 12 bases not matched to a gene; V was cut back by 4 bases and J by 4 bases. Germline CDR1 and CDR2: SGHNT and YENEEA. The CDR3 contains 16 residues. CDR3 nucleotides: TGTGCCAGCAGCTCCTCCGGGACTAACCCCGGAGAGACCCAGTACTTC. It specifies CASSSSGTNPGETQYF. The complete variable domain, with remaining parts taken from reference TRBV11-3 and TRBJ2-5, reads EAGVVQSPRYKIIEKKQPVAFWCNPISGHNTLYWYLQNLGQGPELLIRYENEEAVDDSQLPKDRFSAERLKGVDSTLKIQPAELGDSAVYLCASSSSGTNPGETQYFGPGTRLLVL.

This chain uses TRBV28 with TRBJ2-7, with TRBD2 matching 8 bases. CDR1 MDHEN and CDR2 SYDVKM come from the germline V gene. J lost 2 bases, V lost 5 bases, and 8 bases had no gene match. The CDR3 consists of 15 residues. This chain's CDR3 is CASSPGGGRTYEQYV. CDR3 coding DNA: TGTGCCAGCAGTCCCGGGGGGGGGCGCACCTACGAGCAGTACGTC.